This T cell receptor (beta chain) was identified during a study of T cell responses to AZD1222 COVID-19 vaccine. Regarding the study as a whole: Within unmutated variant regions lay the reported targets of nearly half of spike-specific TCRs.

Profiled with immunoSEQ multiplex PCR; TCRdb holds only in-frame clones, not every one. The sample carries approximately 67,000 clones, 70% to 90% recorded once. The table lists this clone with a count of one. Its target is unknown. The clonotype comes from an adult who received the AZD1222 COVID-19 vaccine. This specimen was peripheral blood, taken 28 days after the second AZD1222 dose.

CDR3 amino acids: CASSLGQASVDEQFF. The CDR3 DNA is TGTGCCAGCTCACTGGGGCAGGCGAGTGTGGATGAGCAGTTCTTC. This chain uses TRBV18 with TRBJ2-1, with a possible D match to TRBD1 (5 bases). Trimming cost V 4 bases and J 8 bases, with 18 bases left between them. Germline lookup yields CDR1 KGHSH and CDR2 LQKENI. The CDR3 sequence is 15 residues long.